The source of this TCR beta chain is a study of T cell clonotyping in hematopoietic cell transplantation. This CDR3 comprises 14 residues. V lost 1 base and J lost 4; bases outside the gene matches: 6. The germline gives CDR1 GTSNPN, CDR2 SVGIG (reference sequence). Repertoires were generated with immunoSEQ multiplex PCR, while TCRdb's copy carries only in-frame clones and drops some. The sample yields about 16,000 clones, around 70% seen once. Sequenced sample: peripheral blood mononuclear cells. The J gene is TRBJ1-2, the V gene TRBV30; TRBD1 aligns across 7 bases. This receptor was obtained from a woman in her sixties or seventies in good health. Some clones in this sample may be carry-over from other donors' samples. The CDR3 sequence is CAWSDRWTGYGYTF. CDR3 coding DNA: TGTGCCTGGAGTGATCGCTGGACAGGCTATGGCTACACCTTC.